The 14 T cell receptor beta chains in this list originate from one sample, sequenced in a study of identical twins. TCRdb re-derived calls from the 5' RACE reads in MiXCR, one entry per CDR3 protein. The sample lists hundreds of thousands of distinct CDR3 sequences; under 9% were seen once. The same specimen was also included in a second study, on yellow fever vaccine responses in identical twins.

Material for sequencing was PBMCs. These receptors were obtained from a woman aged 18-29 years in good health.

Ten or more counts support this clonotype. The rearrangement joins TRBV6-5 to TRBJ2-7; 7 nucleotides line up with TRBD2. Germline V lookup: CDR1 MNHEY, CDR2 SVGAGI. Trimming took 2 bases from V and 4 from J; bases not matched to a gene: 5. This CDR3 contains 14 residues. CDR3 protein: CASSYTGGLYEQYF. CDR3 bases: TGTGCCAGCAGTTACACGGGGGGATTGTACGAGCAGTACTTC.

This clonotype came up many times. V and J are TRBV6-5 and TRBJ2-7; maybe TRBD1 (6 bases). V was cut by 0 bases and J by 3 bases, with 12 bases left in between. Germline values: CDR1 MNHEY, CDR2 SVGAGI. The CDR3 totals 15 residues. For the CDR3, the DNA is TGTGCCAGCAGTTACTCGAGTGGGGGCAGCTACGAGCAGTACTTC. Residues: CASSYSSGGSYEQYF.

V gene TRBV20-1 combines with J gene TRBJ2-3, with D possibly being TRBD2 (5 bases). V was clipped by 2 bases and J by 1 base, with 13 bases between them. The CDR3 is made up of 15 amino acids. Looked up from germline, CDR1 is DFQATT and CDR2 is SNEGSKA (reference sequence). The chain's CDR3 is CSARYSGGRTDTQYF. Written as DNA, the CDR3 is TGCAGTGCTAGATATTCGGGCGGGCGCACAGATACGCAGTATTTT.

This clonotype has a handful of counts. This chain connects TRBV20-1 to TRBJ2-3; D is perhaps TRBD2 (7 bases). Trimming cost V 3 bases and J 2 bases, with 15 bases left between them. This CDR3 comprises 15 residues. In germline, CDR1 is DFQATT, CDR2 SNEGSKA (reference sequence). In DNA, the CDR3 is TGCAGTGCTAGCCTTTCGGGGGGCCTCACAGATACGCAGTATTTT. Protein product: CSASLSGGLTDTQYF.

The rearrangement links TRBV7-2 to TRBJ2-3; 8 bases match TRBD1. J lost 13 bases, V lost 4 bases, and 13 bases had no gene match. Germline CDR1 SGHTA, CDR2 FQGNSA. The CDR3 length is 14 residues. The CDR3 spells CASSSLPRGLSEYF. The DNA for the CDR3 is TGTGCCAGCAGCTCCTTACCCAGGGGGCTTTCGGAGTATTTT.

The chain couples TRBV19 to TRBJ2-3; D not resolved. The CDR3 loop spans 12 amino acids. CDR1 and CDR2 from the germline V gene are LNHDA and SQIVND (reference sequence). V was cut by 3 bases and J by 4 bases, with 5 bases left in between. CDR3 DNA: TGTGCCAGTAGTATTTGGGCAGATACGCAGTATTTT. Amino acid sequence: CASSIWADTQYF.

This chain joins TRBV20-1 and TRBJ2-5; D might be TRBD2 (6 bases). This CDR3 has 15 amino acids. Trimming took off 0 bases at V and 4 bases at J, with 15 bases between the two ends. Germline CDR1 reads DFQATT; CDR2 reads SNEGSKA (reference sequence). Here the CDR3 reads CSARDVAEGRETQYF. DNA for the CDR3: TGCAGTGCTAGAGATGTAGCGGAGGGGAGAGAGACCCAGTACTTC.

The chain uses TRBV10-3 and TRBJ2-2; D gene ambiguous. V was trimmed by 0 bases and J by 11 bases, leaving 10 bases between them. The CDR3 consists of 13 residues. CDR1 is ENHRY and CDR2 is SYGVKD in the germline V gene. The CDR3 here is CAISESSLGELFF. CDR3 sequence (DNA): TGTGCCATCAGTGAGTCGAGTTTGGGCGAGCTGTTTTTT.

This clonotype occurred a few times. The chain couples TRBV29-1 to TRBJ2-3, with D tentatively TRBD1 or TRBD2 (5 bases each). Germline V lookup: CDR1 SQVTM, CDR2 ANQGSEA. Trimming pared 2 bases from V and 5 bases from J, leaving 11 bases between. The CDR3 covers 13 residues. CDR3 protein: CSVEPMRGDTQYF. CDR3 coding DNA: TGCAGCGTTGAACCGATGAGGGGAGATACGCAGTATTTT.

A few counts support this clonotype. The V gene is TRBV4-1, the J gene TRBJ1-2; D is perhaps TRBD1 (5 bases). CDR3 length: 16 residues. Germline V lookup: CDR1 MGHRA, CDR2 YSYEKL. Between the trimmed V and J ends, which lost 4 bases and 4 bases, there was a span of 19 bases. The CDR3 DNA is TGCGCCAGCAGCCTCGGCGGGGATGGGGCCCTCTATGGCTACACCTTC. Translating it yields CASSLGGDGALYGYTF.

The chain uses TRBV5-1 and TRBJ2-1; TRBD2 is a possible D gene (6 bases). Germline V gene lookup returns CDR1 SGHRS and CDR2 YFSETQ. The V end lost 0 bases, the J end lost 10 bases, and 11 bases lay between the germline ends. This CDR3 contains 13 residues. The CDR3 loop is CASSLASDGEQFF. The CDR3 region has the DNA TGCGCCAGCAGCTTGGCTAGCGATGGCGAGCAGTTCTTC.

This sequence joins TRBV7-9 and TRBJ1-2, with D unresolved. The CDR3 covers 16 residues. V gave up 4 bases and J gave up 3 bases, with 18 bases separating them. Germline V CDR1 and CDR2: SEHNR, FQNEAQ (reference sequence). CDR3 loop: CASSSSDTHGDYGYTF. CDR3 bases: TGTGCCAGCAGCTCATCCGACACTCATGGGGACTATGGCTACACCTTC.

Remarks on this clonotype: Relative to the germline gene, one junction end is altered; a read error may explain this. This chain uses TRBV3-1 with TRBJ2-3; 7 bases are shared with TRBD2. The germline V gene encodes CDR1 LGHDT and CDR2 YNNKEL (reference sequence). The length of the CDR3 is 17 residues. The CDR3 loop reads CATSQVRGGSSTDTQYF. CDR3 DNA sequence: TGTGCCACCAGCCAAGTTCGCGGGGGATCTAGCACAGATACGCAGTATTTT.

Note on this clonotype: A read error is possible here, since a much larger clone lies one base away. The CDR3 ends on some other residue instead of the conserved phenylalanine or tryptophan, so this is likely a read error. The chain couples TRBV29-1 to TRBJ2-7; TRBD1 might be the D (6 bases). V gave up 3 bases and J gave up 6 bases, with 12 bases separating them. Germline values: CDR1 SQVTM, CDR2 ANQGSEA. CDR3 length: 12 residues. The CDR3 sequence: CSVDRGNGEQYS. CDR3 sequence (DNA): TGCAGCGTTGACAGGGGAAACGGCGAGCAGTACTCC.